The source of this T cell receptor (beta chain) is a study of graft-versus-host responses after intestinal transplantation. In the study overall: Isolated intestinal, liver-intestinal, or multivisceral transplants had been given to the recipients. Uniformly, recipients were administered anti-thymocyte globulin induction with subsequent tacrolimus and steroids for two to three years.

The CDR3 is 16 amino acids. Trimming took off 0 bases at V and 5 bases at J, with 18 bases between the two ends. The germline CDR1 and CDR2 sequences are SGHRS and YFSETQ. Comments on this clone: Its antigen is not known.

Data came from immunoSEQ multiplex PCR; TCRdb stores just in-frame clones and leaves some out. The sample shows over 100,000 clones, over 85% of them seen only once. Study-wide results and limits: Allografts of patients with graft-donor T cell macrochimerism showed high graft-versus-host to host-versus-graft clone ratios. Some GvH clones appeared in ileal mucosa or blood before recipient bone marrow.

The J gene is TRBJ2-7, the V gene TRBV5-1; weak D call: TRBD2 (7 bases). The TCR was taken from a human donor who received an intestinal transplant. Specimen: unstimulated CD4+ T cells sorted from spleen or lymph node cells, collected before intestinal transplant. CDR3 residues: CASSLAFGGGGNEQYF. CDR3 DNA sequence: TGCGCCAGCAGCTTGGCTTTCGGGGGCGGGGGCAACGAGCAGTACTTC.